Sequencing of this TCR beta chain was carried out in a study of cytomegalovirus exposure and HLA in healthy donors. Across the whole study: The approximately 120 validation repertoires and the approximately 670 first-cohort repertoires shared a platform, a later analysis reported.

The repertoire was sequenced with immunoSEQ multiplex PCR; TCRdb's copy has only in-frame clones and lacks some. In the table there are about 73,000 clones, 85% to 90% of which are singletons. Remarks on this clone: Its antigen is still unknown.

The donors were members of the validation cohort comprising about 130 subjects, separate from the roughly 730-subject first cohort. Germline values: CDR1 SGHTA, CDR2 FQGNSA. The CDR3 contains 15 residues. J was trimmed by 7 bases and V by 8 bases; bases with no gene match: 8. Notes on the study in general: Rare sequences made up most TCRs, while some public TCRs were found in many donors. The listing of roughly 160 TCR beta chains classed them as cytomegalovirus-associated.

This TCR came from a woman between 18 and 29 years old in good health and CMV-seropositive. The chain recombines TRBV7-2 with TRBJ1-6; 10 bases match TRBD1. Specimen: PBMCs. This CDR3 is CASGPRDRGNSPLHF. CDR3 in DNA: TGTGCCAGCGGCCCGAGGGACAGGGGAAATTCACCCCTCCACTTT.